The clone carrying this TCR beta chain has only one observation. This CDR3 spans 15 amino acids. Trimming cost V 4 bases and J 6 bases; bases outside gene matches: 8. Germline V gene lookup returns CDR1 SQVTM and CDR2 ANQGSEA. In the original analysis: Cell counts per sample came from amplifying reference gene primers. Profiling relied on immunoSEQ multiplex PCR, and the TCRdb table lists in-frame clones only, not all of them. That table supplies the V and J calls and clone size; D and trimming were determined from the DNA. The profile shows 95,000 to 110,000 clones, about four fifths of them singletons. The data derive from a study of blood T cell repertoires in COVID-19.

This receptor was identified in a man in his sixties with acute or convalescent COVID-19. V usage is TRBV29-1 and J usage is TRBJ2-2; 10 bases map to TRBD2. Sequenced input: peripheral blood. CDR3 sequence (DNA): TGCAGCGTTGGGGTCCTAGCGGGAGCCGCCGGGGAGCTGTTTTTT. This encodes CSVGVLAGAAGELFF.